This T cell receptor beta chain was captured by sequencing in a study of blood T cell repertoires in COVID-19. Study background: The analysed material was cDNA or gDNA that came from T cells, B-cell-depleted T cells, or PBMCs.

Per the study methods: Amplification of reference gene primers was used by the study to estimate nucleated cell counts. Sequencing used immunoSEQ multiplex PCR; TCRdb keeps in-frame clones, though not all of them. V and J calls and clone size are given by that table; D and trimming were obtained from the DNA. This repertoire shows over 110,000 clones, roughly 88% found once; its top ten account for around 26%. A few counts support this clone. CDR1 and CDR2 from the germline V gene are LGHDT and YNNKEL (reference sequence). The ends were cut back, 4 bases at V and 2 bases at J, with 12 bases in the middle. There are 14 residues in the CDR3.

Sequencing used peripheral blood. This receptor was taken from a human donor in a cohort sampled during active COVID-19. The chain joins TRBV3-1 (or the pseudogene TRBV3-2) to TRBJ2-7; D gene unclear. In DNA form, the CDR3 reads TGTGCCAGCAGCCGCTTGCGCGGCCCCTACGAGCAGTACTTC. It is translated as CASSRLRGPYEQYF.